This T cell receptor (beta chain) was obtained from a study of shared clonotypes between healthy human individuals. This clone was observed a single time. The antigen remains undetermined. The limits of the CDR3 on the DNA are not certain, so only TCRdb's listed CDR3 is given. Here immunoSEQ multiplex PCR was the method, and the copy in TCRdb shows in-frame clones only, minus some. The sample records about 2.1 million clones, 85% to 95% being singletons. Study results and caveats: Only blood underwent sampling, and tissue repertoires likely differ.

CD8 cells regarded as naive lacked CD45RO, were positively chosen for CCR7, and omitted terminally differentiated effector memory CD45RA+ cells. The CDR3 length equals 20 residues, ends included. Germline values: CDR1 SGHRS, CDR2 YFSETQ. Sequencing used naive CD8+ T cells from PBMCs. The clonotype was recovered from a man in his late teens or twenties in good health. Some clones in this sample may be carry-over from other donors' samples. This chain links TRBV5-1 with TRBJ2-1; the table's D gene call, TRBD2, was not cross checked with the DNA. The chain's CDR3 is CASSLFGPGTSGLSYNEQFF.